This T cell receptor (beta chain) comes out of a study of glioma-infiltrating T cells. The germline gives CDR1 LGHDT, CDR2 YNNKEL (reference sequence). The CDR3 has 14 amino acids. J lost 4 bases, V lost 4 bases, and 2 bases had no gene match. This clonotype was counted only a few times. TCR alpha and beta CDR3 regions were amplified from RNA using iRepertoire nested multiplex PCR. Each CDR3 protein gets one entry after TCRdb re-called the multiplex PCR reads with MiXCR. The data contain about 210,000 distinct CDR3 sequences, more than 30% of them seen just once; the ten biggest clones take up 20% to 25%.

The rearrangement links TRBV3-1 to TRBJ2-7; 12 bases map to TRBD2. The sample comprised glioma tissue, nonneoplastic brain tissue, or PBMCs (not recorded which). The sequence derives from a human donor with low-grade glioma or glioblastoma, undergoing nonglioma brain surgery, or in good health (not recorded which). CDR3 amino acids: CASSPTSGRYEQYF. For the CDR3, the DNA is TGTGCCAGCAGCCCGACTAGCGGGAGATACGAGCAGTACTTC.